This T cell receptor (beta chain) was obtained from a study of cytomegalovirus exposure and HLA in healthy donors. The PCR was carried out with 60 Vbeta primers and 13 Jbeta primers. Repertoires were generated with immunoSEQ multiplex PCR, while TCRdb's copy carries only in-frame clones and drops some. The data hold about 60,000 clones, with 70% to 85% observed a single time. What was sequenced was PBMCs. This TCR derives from a woman aged 40 to 50 in good health and CMV-seropositive.

The CDR3: CASSLVGGRRNTQYF. Here the CDR3 DNA reads TGTGCCAGCAGCTTGGTCGGGGGTAGGAGGAATACGCAGTATTTT. The rearrangement joins TRBV5-8 to TRBJ2-3; perhaps TRBD2 as D (6 bases). CDR3 size: 15 residues. Germline CDR1 reads SGHTS; CDR2 reads YDEGEE. Trimming took 0 bases from V and 7 from J, leaving 15 bases between them.